A single sample gave rise to the 27 T cell receptor beta chains below, sequenced in a study of cytomegalovirus exposure and HLA in healthy donors. The PCR made use of 60 Vbeta and 13 Jbeta primers. Assay used: immunoSEQ multiplex PCR; TCRdb lists only in-frame clones, some missing. The sample contains about 170,000 clones, roughly 80% of which appear only once. Specimen: PBMCs. The receptors originated from a female donor in good health and CMV-seronegative.

This chain joins TRBV7-8 and TRBJ1-2; D is ambiguous. This CDR3 has 16 amino acids. Trimming left V 0 bases short and J 3 bases short, with 14 bases between. Germline lookup yields CDR1 SGHVS and CDR2 FQNEAQ. The chain's CDR3 is CASSLAEGQDYYGYTF. Here the CDR3 DNA reads TGTGCCAGCAGCTTAGCGGAGGGTCAGGACTACTATGGCTACACCTTC.

The chain links TRBV5-6 to TRBJ1-1, with 11 bases fitting TRBD1. Trimming took 4 bases from V and 5 from J; bases not matched to a gene: 16. CDR1 is SGHDT and CDR2 is YYEEEE in the germline V gene. The CDR3 loop spans 18 amino acids. DNA of the CDR3: TGTGCCAGCAGCCCCGAAAGGGACAGGGGGGGTGAAAGAACTGAAGCTTTCTTT. It translates to CASSPERDRGGERTEAFF.

V gene TRBV15 combines with J gene TRBJ2-3, with a tentative D call TRBD2 (6 bases). The CDR3 contains 17 residues. Germline CDR1 and CDR2: LNHNV and YYDKDF (reference sequence). V was trimmed by 1 base and J by 2 bases, leaving 16 bases between them. The CDR3 loop is CATSRVPGGLLTDTQYF. CDR3 in DNA: TGTGCCACCAGCAGAGTTCCCGGGGGACTCCTCACAGATACGCAGTATTTT. Supplemented by reference TRBV15 and TRBJ2-3, the full variable domain reads DAMVIQNPRYQVTQFGKPVTLSCSQTLNHNVMYWYQQKSSQAPKLLFHYYDKDFNNEADTPDNFQSRRPNTSFCFLDIRSPGLGDTAMYLCATSRVPGGLLTDTQYFGPGTRLTVL.

The rearrangement links TRBV6-5 to TRBJ1-1; 10 nucleotides line up with TRBD1. The CDR3 sequence is 14 residues long. Germline lookup yields CDR1 MNHEY and CDR2 SVGAGI. V gave up 7 bases and J gave up 2 bases; unmatched junction bases: 4. The CDR3 coding sequence is TGTGCCAGCACGGGGGACAGGGGAAACACTGAAGCTTTCTTT. Encoded protein: CASTGDRGNTEAFF.

The chain employs TRBV5-5 and TRBJ1-2; unclear D gene. CDR1 SGHKS and CDR2 YYEKEE come from the germline V gene (reference sequence). The CDR3 totals 14 residues. V lost 3 bases, J lost 4 bases, and 13 bases lay in between. The CDR3 is CASSSERALYGYTF. Written as DNA, the CDR3 is TGTGCCAGCAGCTCGGAGAGAGCCCTCTATGGCTACACCTTC.

This chain links TRBV7-3 with TRBJ1-1, with 9 bases that match TRBD1. V gave up 5 bases and J gave up 4 bases; unmatched junction bases: 11. The germline V gene encodes CDR1 SGHTA and CDR2 FQGTGA. The CDR3 spans 16 residues. The CDR3 DNA reads as TGTGCCAGCAGCGCCTACAGGGGGCCCTCTGTCACTGAAGCTTTCTTT. Translating gives CASSAYRGPSVTEAFF.

The chain combines TRBV5-4 with TRBJ1-1; 10 nucleotides match TRBD1. The CDR3 loop spans 15 amino acids. V gave up 2 bases and J gave up 4 bases; unmatched junction bases: 5. The germline V gene encodes CDR1 SGHNT and CDR2 YYREEE (reference sequence). The CDR3 region has the DNA TGTGCCAGCAGCTTCGGGACAGGGGTTCGCACTGAAGCTTTCTTT. Protein: CASSFGTGVRTEAFF.

J is TRBJ2-3 and V is TRBV5-4; 11 bases line up with TRBD2. This CDR3 region has 16 residues. CDR1 is SGHNT and CDR2 is YYREEE in the germline V gene (reference sequence). Unmatched junction bases numbered 8, after V lost 2 bases and J lost 6 bases. The CDR3 reads CASSFVAGGRGDTQYF. For the CDR3, the DNA is TGTGCCAGCAGCTTCGTAGCGGGAGGGCGGGGGGATACGCAGTATTTT.

This clone was found a few times. The chain has TRBV9 and TRBJ1-3, with D perhaps TRBD1 (5 bases). With 2 bases removed from V and 4 bases from J, the gap between germline ends came to 10 bases. Germline V CDR1 and CDR2: SGDLS, YYNGEE. The CDR3 is 14 amino acids. As DNA, the CDR3 is TGTGCCAGCAGCGTGGCGGGGGACGGAAACACCATATATTTT. Protein product: CASSVAGDGNTIYF.

This chain links TRBV18 with TRBJ1-1; perhaps TRBD1 as D (5 bases). Trimming took 5 bases from V and 5 from J, leaving 15 bases between them. The CDR3 spans 14 residues. The germline gives CDR1 KGHSH, CDR2 LQKENI. The CDR3 DNA is TGTGCCAGCTCATTGCTGGGGCCCCCAACTGAAGCTTTCTTT. Protein sequence: CASSLLGPPTEAFF.

The CDR3 sequence: CASRTDRGTEAFF. DNA of the CDR3: TGTGCCAGCAGAACAGACAGGGGAACTGAAGCTTTCTTT. The chain is built from TRBV6-5 and TRBJ1-1; 8 nucleotides line up with TRBD1. The germline V gene has CDR1 MNHEY and CDR2 SVGAGI. This CDR3 contains 13 residues. Unmatched junction bases numbered 5, after V lost 6 bases and J lost 5 bases.

The V gene is TRBV6-1, the J gene TRBJ1-5; D is uncertain. The CDR3 consists of 13 residues. Germline CDR1 and CDR2: MNHNS and SASEGT. V was cut by 3 bases and J by 4 bases, with 7 bases left in between. The CDR3, as DNA: TGTGCCAGCAGTGAGACTCAAAATCAGCCCCAGCATTTT. This gives the protein CASSETQNQPQHF.

This clone is a singleton in its sample. CDR3 coding DNA: TGCAGCGTTGAGCCAGGGCCTTACAATGAGCAGTTCTTC. As protein: CSVEPGPYNEQFF. This chain joins TRBV29-1 and TRBJ2-1; D perhaps matches TRBD1 (5 bases). Germline-derived CDR1 and CDR2 are SQVTM and ANQGSEA. Trimming stripped 3 bases from V and 4 bases from J, with 10 bases between. This CDR3 contains 13 residues.

This clone was counted a few times. The V call is TRBV11-2, the J call TRBJ1-4; 9 nucleotides line up with TRBD1. CDR3 length equals 16 residues. Looked up from germline, CDR1 is SGHAT and CDR2 is FQNNGV. Trimming took 5 bases from V and 2 from J; bases not matched to a gene: 6. Here the CDR3 reads CASSPGQGYTNEKLFF. In DNA, the CDR3 is TGTGCCAGCAGCCCGGGACAGGGATACACTAATGAAAAACTGTTTTTT. Drawing the rest from reference TRBV11-2 and TRBJ1-4, the complete variable domain is EAGVAQSPRYKIIEKRQSVAFWCNPISGHATLYWYQQILGQGPKLLIQFQNNGVVDDSQLPKDRFSAERLKGVDSTLKIQPAKLEDSAVYLCASSPGQGYTNEKLFFGSGTQLSVL.

With respect to this clone: This CDR3 is also generated by other DNA sequences in the sample. The chain is built from TRBV5-1 and TRBJ1-1; perhaps TRBD1 as D (5 bases). CDR1 and CDR2 from the germline V gene are SGHRS and YFSETQ. Trimming stripped 4 bases from V and 5 bases from J, with 12 bases between. The CDR3 spans 13 residues. In nucleotides, the CDR3 is TGCGCCAGCAGCGGCGGGACCGTTACTGAAGCTTTCTTT. It is translated as CASSGGTVTEAFF.

On this clone: Germline is not matched at one junction end, which may reflect a read error. V is TRBV7-2 and J is TRBJ1-5; the match to TRBD1 covers 9 bases. This CDR3 spans 16 amino acids. The germline gives CDR1 SGHTA, CDR2 FQGNSA. CDR3: CASTLQGAIGNQPQHF. In nucleotides, the CDR3 is TGTGCCAGCACCTTACAGGGGGCGATTGGCAATCAGCCCCAGCATTTT.

The rearrangement links TRBV7-7 to TRBJ1-4; D not resolved. The CDR3 covers 13 residues. The V end was cut by 2 bases, the J end by 5 bases, with 6 bases between. CDR1 SSHAT and CDR2 FNYEAQ come from the germline V gene (reference sequence). The CDR3 spells CASSLMSNEKLFF. As DNA, the CDR3 is TGTGCCAGCAGCTTAATGTCGAATGAAAAACTGTTTTTT.

The table lists this clone with a few counts. This chain links TRBV30 with TRBJ1-2; no firm D call. Per the germline V gene, CDR1 is GTSNPN and CDR2 is SVGIG (reference sequence). The CDR3 runs to 12 residues. The V and J ends lost 2 bases and 8 bases respectively, with 12 bases between them. The CDR3 reads CAWSSEAGGYTF. CDR3 bases: TGTGCCTGGAGTTCGGAGGCCGGGGGCTACACCTTC.

The rearrangement joins TRBV11-2 to TRBJ2-3; the match to TRBD2 covers 8 bases. Germline CDR1 is SGHAT and CDR2 is FQNNGV. The CDR3 sequence is 13 residues long. Trimming cost V 6 bases and J 4 bases; bases outside gene matches: 3. The CDR3 DNA follows: TGTGCCAGCAGAGCGGGGGTGGCAGATACGCAGTATTTT. It specifies CASRAGVADTQYF.

This clone turned up a few times. The chain couples TRBV2 to TRBJ1-5, with D possibly TRBD1 on 5 matching bases. Per the germline V gene, CDR1 is SNHLY and CDR2 is FYNNEI. CDR3 length: 16 amino acids. V gave up 5 bases and J gave up 1 base, with 15 bases separating them. CDR3 DNA sequence: TGTGCCAGCAGTATAACAGGCTTCTGGAGCAATCAGCCCCAGCATTTT. Translating it yields CASSITGFWSNQPQHF.

V gene TRBV6-5 combines with J gene TRBJ1-4; D gene ambiguous. Germline V gene lookup returns CDR1 MNHEY and CDR2 SVGAGI. The CDR3 has 15 amino acids. V was trimmed by 0 bases and J by 2 bases, leaving 7 bases between them. CDR3 DNA sequence: TGTGCCAGCAGTTACTCCGGGTACACTAATGAAAAACTGTTTTTT. Its translation: CASSYSGYTNEKLFF.

This clone was detected a few times. The rearrangement joins TRBV2 to TRBJ1-2; tentative D call: TRBD1 (6 bases). This CDR3 is built from 14 residues. Trimming took 7 bases from V and 8 from J, leaving 20 bases between them. Germline CDR1 and CDR2: SNHLY and FYNNEI. CDR3 residues: CASTIIQGSVGYTF. CDR3 DNA: TGTGCCAGCACTATAATACAGGGAAGTGTCGGCTACACCTTC.

The chain is built from TRBV5-1 and TRBJ1-1; no clear D. V shed 2 bases and J shed 1 base, with 12 bases lying between them. Germline loops: CDR1 SGHRS, CDR2 YFSETQ. The CDR3 length is 15 residues. Written as DNA, the CDR3 is TGCGCCAGCAGCTTTATCGGAGCATCGAACACTGAAGCTTTCTTT. Translation gives CASSFIGASNTEAFF.

The DNA for the CDR3 is TGTGCCAGCAGCTTTGGGCCCCTCAGGGAGCAGTACTTC. Translation: CASSFGPLREQYF. The chain couples TRBV7-2 to TRBJ2-7, with unresolved D. Trimming took off 3 bases at V and 7 bases at J, with 13 bases between the two ends. CDR1 and CDR2 from the germline V gene are SGHTA and FQGNSA. This CDR3 region has 13 residues.

This clone was seen only a few times. The CDR3 DNA follows: TGTGCCTGGAGTGTACTGGGGACAGCGAATTCACCCCTCCACTTT. It encodes CAWSVLGTANSPLHF. The chain links TRBV30 to TRBJ1-6; 7 nucleotides agree with TRBD1. The V gene end was trimmed by 0 bases and the J gene end by 7 bases; junction bases not matched to a gene: 6. This CDR3 has 15 residues. Germline-derived CDR1 and CDR2 are GTSNPN and SVGIG (reference sequence). The whole variable domain, remainder taken from reference TRBV30 and TRBJ1-6, is SQTIHQWPATLVQPVGSPLSLECTVEGTSNPNLYWYRQAAGRGLQLLFYSVGIGQISSEVPQNLSASRPQDRQFILSSKKLLLSDSGFYLCAWSVLGTANSPLHFGNGTRLTVT.

V is TRBV4-2 and J is TRBJ1-5; no reliable D call. Germline assignment: CDR1 LGHNA and CDR2 YNFKEQ. There are 15 residues in the CDR3. V lost 2 bases, J lost 0 bases, and 8 bases lay in between. As DNA, the CDR3 is TGTGCCAGCAGCCAAAGACAATATAGCAATCAGCCCCAGCATTTT. This codes for CASSQRQYSNQPQHF.

This clone has more than one count but fewer than ten. The rearrangement uses TRBV5-6 and TRBJ2-7; 8 bases are a match to TRBD1. Germline V gene lookup returns CDR1 SGHDT and CDR2 YYEEEE. With V trimmed by 4 bases and J by 2 bases, 5 bases remained unmatched. The CDR3 loop spans 14 amino acids. The CDR3 nucleotides are TGTGCCAGCAGCCTCGGGACAGGCGCCTACGAGCAGTACTTC. Residues: CASSLGTGAYEQYF. The full variable domain, rest sourced from reference TRBV5-6 and TRBJ2-7, is DAGVTQSPTHLIKTRGQQVTLRCSPKSGHDTVSWYQQALGQGPQFIFQYYEEEERQRGNFPDRFSGHQFPNYSSELNVNALLLGDSALYLCASSLGTGAYEQYFGPGTRLTVT.